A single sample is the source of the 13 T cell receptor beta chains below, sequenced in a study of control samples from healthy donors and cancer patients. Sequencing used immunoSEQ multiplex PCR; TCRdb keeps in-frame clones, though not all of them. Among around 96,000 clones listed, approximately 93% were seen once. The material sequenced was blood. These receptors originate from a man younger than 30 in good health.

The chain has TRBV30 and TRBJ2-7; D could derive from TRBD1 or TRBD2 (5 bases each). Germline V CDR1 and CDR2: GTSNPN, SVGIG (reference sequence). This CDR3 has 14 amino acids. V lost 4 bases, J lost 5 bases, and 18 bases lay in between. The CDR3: CAWTLGAGTHEQYF. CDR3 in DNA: TGTGCCTGGACCCTAGGGGCAGGGACCCACGAGCAGTACTTC.

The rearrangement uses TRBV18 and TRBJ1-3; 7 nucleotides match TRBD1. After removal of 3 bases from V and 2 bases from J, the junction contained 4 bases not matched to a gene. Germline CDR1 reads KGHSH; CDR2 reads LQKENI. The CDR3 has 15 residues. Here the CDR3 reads CASSPYRGTGNTIYF. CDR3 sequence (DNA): TGTGCCAGCTCACCGTACAGGGGCACTGGAAACACCATATATTTT.

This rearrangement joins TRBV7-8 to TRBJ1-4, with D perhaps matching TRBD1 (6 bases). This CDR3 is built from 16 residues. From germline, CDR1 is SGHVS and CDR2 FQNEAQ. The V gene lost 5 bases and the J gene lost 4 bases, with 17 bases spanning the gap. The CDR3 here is CASSAQGGAFNEKLFF. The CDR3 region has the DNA TGTGCCAGCAGCGCCCAAGGGGGGGCCTTTAATGAAAAACTGTTTTTT.

The CDR3 DNA reads as TGTGCCAGCAGTTACAGCGGCCGGGAAGCTTTCTTT. It specifies CASSYSGREAFF. The genes are TRBV12-3 or TRBV12-4 and TRBJ1-1; D gene ambiguous. V gave up 4 bases and J gave up 8 bases, with 11 bases separating them. The CDR3 consists of 12 residues.

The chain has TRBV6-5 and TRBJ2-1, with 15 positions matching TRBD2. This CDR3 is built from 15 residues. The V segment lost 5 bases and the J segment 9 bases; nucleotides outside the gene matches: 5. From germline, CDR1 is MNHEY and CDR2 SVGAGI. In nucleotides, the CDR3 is TGTGCCAGCAGTAGGGGACTAGCGGGAGGAGGTGAGCAGTTCTTC. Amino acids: CASSRGLAGGGEQFF.

This CDR3 reads CASRVVFPEQYF. The CDR3 coding sequence is TGTGCCAGCAGGGTGGTATTTCCCGAGCAGTACTTC. This rearrangement joins TRBV2 to TRBJ2-7, with D hard to call. The CDR3 loop spans 12 amino acids. Germline CDR1 and CDR2: SNHLY and FYNNEI. V lost 6 bases and J lost 6, with 12 bases in between.

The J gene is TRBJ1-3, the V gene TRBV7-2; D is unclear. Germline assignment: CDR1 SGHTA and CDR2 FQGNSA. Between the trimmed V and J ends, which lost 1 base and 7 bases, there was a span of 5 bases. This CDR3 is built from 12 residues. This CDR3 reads CASSLVGNTIYF. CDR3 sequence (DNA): TGTGCCAGCAGCTTAGTCGGTAACACCATATATTTT.

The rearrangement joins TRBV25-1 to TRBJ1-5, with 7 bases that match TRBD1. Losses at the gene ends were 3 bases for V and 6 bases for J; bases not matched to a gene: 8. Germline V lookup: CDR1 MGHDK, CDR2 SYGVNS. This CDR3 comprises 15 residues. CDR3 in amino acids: CASSDHRGESQPQHF. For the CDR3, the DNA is TGTGCCAGCAGTGACCACAGGGGCGAGAGTCAGCCCCAGCATTTT.

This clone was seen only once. The chain's CDR3 is CASSHRALNEQFF. In DNA, the CDR3 is TGTGCCAGCAGCCATCGAGCCCTTAATGAGCAGTTCTTC. The V gene is TRBV4-2, the J gene TRBJ2-1; no reliable D call. V was trimmed by 3 bases and J by 7 bases, leaving 10 bases between them. Per the germline V gene, CDR1 is LGHNA and CDR2 is YNFKEQ. This CDR3 contains 13 residues.

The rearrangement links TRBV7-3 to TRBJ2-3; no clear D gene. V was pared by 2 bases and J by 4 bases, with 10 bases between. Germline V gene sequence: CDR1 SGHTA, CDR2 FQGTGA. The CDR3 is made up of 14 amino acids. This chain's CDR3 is CASSLSLPPDTQYF. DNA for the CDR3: TGTGCCAGCAGCTTATCCCTACCTCCAGATACGCAGTATTTT.

CDR3 residues: CASSLQDTGGQPQHF. Here the CDR3 DNA reads TGCGCCAGCAGCCTCCAAGATACAGGGGGTCAGCCCCAGCATTTT. The genes are TRBV4-1 and TRBJ1-5; 8 nucleotides line up with TRBD1. CDR3 length equals 15 residues. The V gene's germline CDR1 is MGHRA and CDR2 YSYEKL. The J segment lost 6 bases and the V segment lost 4 bases, leaving 8 bases of the junction unmatched.

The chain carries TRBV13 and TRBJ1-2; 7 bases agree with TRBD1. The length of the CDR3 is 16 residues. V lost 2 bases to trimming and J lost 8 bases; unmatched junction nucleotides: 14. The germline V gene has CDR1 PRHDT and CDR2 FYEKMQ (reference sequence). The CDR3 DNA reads TGTGCCAGCAGCTTAAAGGAACAGGGGTCTTCTATGGGCTACACCTTC. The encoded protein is CASSLKEQGSSMGYTF.

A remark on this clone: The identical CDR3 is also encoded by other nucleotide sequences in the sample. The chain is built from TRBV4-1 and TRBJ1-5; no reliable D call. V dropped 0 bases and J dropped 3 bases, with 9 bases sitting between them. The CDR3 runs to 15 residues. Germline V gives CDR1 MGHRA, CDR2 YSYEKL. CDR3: CASSQDRQYNQPQHF. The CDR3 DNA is TGCGCCAGCAGCCAAGACAGGCAGTACAATCAGCCCCAGCATTTT.